This T cell receptor beta chain was profiled in a study of beta chain features in type 1 diabetes. Study in general: Patient and healthy donor groups were alike in age, gender and cell yields.

Expressed TCRB transcripts were sequenced, since all the RNA that had been isolated was reverse transcribed. The protocol was immunoSEQ multiplex PCR, while the TCRdb copy is restricted to in-frame clones and leaves out a portion. The sample lists some 220,000 clones, approximately 11% seen once, with 1% to 1.5% in the top ten. Purities in excess of 98% were seen in all sorted populations. This clone was observed many times. Antigen specificity is unknown. Germline V gene lookup returns CDR1 MNHEY and CDR2 SMNVEV (reference sequence). This CDR3 has 15 residues. The V end lost 6 bases, the J end lost 12 bases, and 24 bases lay between the germline ends. Whole-study results and caveats: Insertions at VDJ junctions were less frequent in type 1 diabetes patients. These patients also deleted more nucleotides at the same junctions. With patients and controls alike, PCR might favor shorter templates to an equal degree.

The sequenced sample was central memory CD4+ T cells from blood. The receptor comes from a man aged 18-30 years in good health. This chain links TRBV27 with TRBJ2-1, with D perhaps matching TRBD1 (5 bases). CDR3 sequence: CASSRSQGAFFRQFF. CDR3 nucleotides: TGTGCCAGCAGCCGATCCCAGGGCGCGTTCTTCAGGCAGTTCTTC.